This TCR beta chain came from a study of cytomegalovirus exposure and HLA in healthy donors. Primers: 60 Vbeta forward and 13 Jbeta reverse. Repertoires were generated with immunoSEQ multiplex PCR, while TCRdb's copy carries only in-frame clones and drops some. The table has under 200,000 clones, roughly 79% seen once. General study results and limits: In vitro data verified a few CMV-associated chains as specific for CMV antigens.

Concerning this clone: Its antigen is as yet unknown.

This TCR was sampled from a woman in her 30s in good health and CMV-seropositive. Sequenced material: PBMCs.

CDR3 nucleotide sequence: TGTGCCAGCAGTTACCTGGGGGCGGCCGATAATAGTGAGCAGTTCTTC. This sequence encodes CASSYLGAADNSEQFF. The V call is TRBV6-5, the J call TRBJ2-1, with TRBD1 as a possible D gene (6 bases). Germline values: CDR1 MNHEY, CDR2 SVGAGI. The germline V and J ends were trimmed by 2 bases and 9 bases, with 20 bases remaining between them. The CDR3 has 16 amino acids.